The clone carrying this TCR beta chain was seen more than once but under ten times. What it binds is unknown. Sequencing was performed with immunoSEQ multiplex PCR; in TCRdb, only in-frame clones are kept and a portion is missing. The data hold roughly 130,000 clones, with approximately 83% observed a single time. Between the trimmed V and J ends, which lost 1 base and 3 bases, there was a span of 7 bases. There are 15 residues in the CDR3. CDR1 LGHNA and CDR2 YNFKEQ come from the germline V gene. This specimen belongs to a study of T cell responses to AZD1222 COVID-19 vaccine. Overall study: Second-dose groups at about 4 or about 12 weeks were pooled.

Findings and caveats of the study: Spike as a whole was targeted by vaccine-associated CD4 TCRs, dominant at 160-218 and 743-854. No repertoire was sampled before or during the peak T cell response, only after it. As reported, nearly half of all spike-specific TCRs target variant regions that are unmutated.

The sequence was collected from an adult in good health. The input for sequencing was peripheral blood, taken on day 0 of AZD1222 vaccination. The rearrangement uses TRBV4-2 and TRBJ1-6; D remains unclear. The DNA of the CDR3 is TGTGCCAGCAGCCAAGGGGCAGACTATAATTCACCCCTCCACTTT. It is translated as CASSQGADYNSPLHF.